This is a list of T cell receptor beta chains from one sample in a study of CD8 T cells in ankylosing spondylitis. TCRdb ran MiXCR on the 5' RACE reads and lists one entry per CDR3 protein. The sample contains about 340,000 distinct CDR3 sequences, 20% to 25% of which appear only once. The sample taken for sequencing was blood, either unsorted or a sorted T cell fraction (not recorded which). The receptors come from a male donor with ankylosing spondylitis or in good health (not recorded which). CDR3s include the opening cysteine and the closing phenylalanine or tryptophan. The order of the fields is J gene, clone size, V gene, D gene, CDR3 DNA, CDR3 protein. The D gene is left open where the match is weak. The size of a clone is reported for some rows only, either as once, few or many, or as a class for expanded clones.

TRBJ2-4 few TRBV7-9 NA TGTGCCAGCAGCTTAGACAGGGTTGCTGCCAAAAACATTCAGTACTTC CASSLDRVAAKNIQYF
TRBJ2-7 once TRBV19 NA TGTGCCAGTTCTAGCACAGGTTTTTCCTACGAGCAGTACTTC CASSSTGFSYEQYF
TRBJ2-5 NA TRBV12-3/TRBV12-4 TRBD2 TGTGCCAGCATCCTCGGGGGGGAGGAGACCCAGTACTTC CASILGGEETQYF
TRBJ2-1 few TRBV3-1 TRBD2 TGTGCCAGCAGCCAAGATCTGGCGACTAGCCGCGATGAGCAGTTCTTC CASSQDLATSRDEQFF
TRBJ2-5 NA TRBV10-2 NA TGCGCCAGCACCCCAGGACTCAAACAAGAGACCCAGTACTTC CASTPGLKQETQYF
TRBJ2-1 few TRBV4-1 TRBD2 TGCGCCAGCAGCCAACGCCGGACTAGCCCCGGGGCCAATGAGCAGTTCTTC CASSQRRTSPGANEQFF
TRBJ2-7 few TRBV6-5 NA TGTGCCAGCAGTTACTCTCGGGGGACCTACGAGCAGTACTTC CASSYSRGTYEQYF
TRBJ1-5 NA TRBV7-3 NA TGTGCCAGCATCATCGGTATTAACAGCAATCAGCCCCAGCATTTT CASIIGINSNQPQHF
TRBJ2-5 NA TRBV15 NA TGTGCCACCAGTGAGACAGGAAGCCAAGAGACCCAGTACTTC CATSETGSQETQYF
TRBJ2-5 NA TRBV12-3/TRBV12-4 NA TGTGCCAGCAGTTTCGGTAGGGGGGAGACCCAGTACTTC CASSFGRGETQYF
TRBJ1-1 NA TRBV19 TRBD1 TGTGCCAGTACCGATCTCGGGACAGGGGGGTATGAAGCTTTCTTT CASTDLGTGGYEAFF
TRBJ2-5 NA TRBV5-1 NA TGCGCCAGCAGCTTGTCCCGGTCTTTAGGGGAGACCCAGTACTTC CASSLSRSLGETQYF
TRBJ2-7 few TRBV4-1 NA TGCGCCAGCAGCCAAGATCTTCAAGTCCCCGGGTACGAGCAGTACTTC CASSQDLQVPGYEQYF
TRBJ2-1 NA TRBV20-1 TRBD2 TGCAGGGCGAGGGAGCGGGGGGTCCTCTCCTACAATGAGCAGTTCTTC CRARERGVLSYNEQFF
TRBJ2-1 once TRBV12-3/TRBV12-4 NA TGTGCCAGCAGTGGGGAGCTGGGCTCCTACAATGAGCAGTTCTTC CASSGELGSYNEQFF